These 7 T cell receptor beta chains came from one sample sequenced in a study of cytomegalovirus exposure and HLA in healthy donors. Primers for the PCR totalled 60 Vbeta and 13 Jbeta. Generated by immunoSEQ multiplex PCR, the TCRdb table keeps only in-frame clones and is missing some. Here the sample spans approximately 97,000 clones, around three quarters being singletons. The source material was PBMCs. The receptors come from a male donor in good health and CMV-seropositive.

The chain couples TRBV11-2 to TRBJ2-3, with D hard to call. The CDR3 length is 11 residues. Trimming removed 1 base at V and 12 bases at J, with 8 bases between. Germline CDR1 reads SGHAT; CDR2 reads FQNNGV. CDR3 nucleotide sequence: TGTGCCAGCAGCTTAGGTTTAGCACAGTATTTT. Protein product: CASSLGLAQYF.

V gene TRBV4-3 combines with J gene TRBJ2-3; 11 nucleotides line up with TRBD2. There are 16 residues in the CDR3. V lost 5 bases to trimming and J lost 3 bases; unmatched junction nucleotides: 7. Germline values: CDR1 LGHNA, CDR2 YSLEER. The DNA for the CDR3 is TGCGCCAGCAGCTTTAGCGGGGGGGTTCTTACAGATACGCAGTATTTT. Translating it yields CASSFSGGVLTDTQYF.

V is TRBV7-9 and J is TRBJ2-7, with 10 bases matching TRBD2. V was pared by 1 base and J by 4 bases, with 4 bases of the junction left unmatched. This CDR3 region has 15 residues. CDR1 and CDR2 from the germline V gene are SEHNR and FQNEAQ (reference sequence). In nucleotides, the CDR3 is TGTGCCAGCAGCTTAGGCTCTAGCGGGGGTTACGAGCAGTACTTC. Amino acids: CASSLGSSGGYEQYF.

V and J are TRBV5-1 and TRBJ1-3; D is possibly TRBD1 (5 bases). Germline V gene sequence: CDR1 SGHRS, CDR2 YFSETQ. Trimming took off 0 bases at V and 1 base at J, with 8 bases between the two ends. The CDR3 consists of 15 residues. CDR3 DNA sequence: TGCGCCAGCAGCTTGGGGGACTCGTCTGGAAACACCATATATTTT. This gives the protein CASSLGDSSGNTIYF.

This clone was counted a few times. The chain's CDR3 is CASSVQGAADTQYF. CDR3 nucleotides: TGTGCCAGCAGCGTACAGGGGGCTGCAGATACGCAGTATTTT. This chain links TRBV5-5 with TRBJ2-3; 9 bases are a match to TRBD1. The germline V gene encodes CDR1 SGHKS and CDR2 YYEKEE (reference sequence). The CDR3 sequence is 14 residues long. V was clipped by 4 bases and J by 4 bases; unmatched bases: 4.

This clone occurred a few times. CDR3 bases: TGCGCCAGCAGCTCTAGCGGTAGCTCCTACAATGAGCAGTTCTTC. Translation: CASSSSGSSYNEQFF. V gene TRBV5-1 combines with J gene TRBJ2-1; 7 nucleotides agree with TRBD2. The CDR3 runs to 15 residues. V lost 3 bases, J lost 0 bases, and 3 bases stayed unmatched. Per germline, CDR1 SGHRS and CDR2 YFSETQ.

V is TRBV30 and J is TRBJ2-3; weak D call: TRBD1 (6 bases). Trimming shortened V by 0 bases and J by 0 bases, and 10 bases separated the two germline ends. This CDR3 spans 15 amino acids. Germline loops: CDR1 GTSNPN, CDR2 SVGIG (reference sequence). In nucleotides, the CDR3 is TGTGCCTGGAGTGTACAGGGATCGAGCACAGATACGCAGTATTTT. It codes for CAWSVQGSSTDTQYF.